This T cell receptor (beta chain) comes out of a study of Ad26.COV2.S vaccination and SARS-CoV-2 variants. Treatment indicated: roughly 20 received Ad26.COV2.S at low or high dose, single or two shots; a few received placebo; per-sample allocation not given. Sampling was done on day 63 after the first vaccine or placebo injection. General study findings and limits: A substantial breadth of spike-specific CD8+ and CD4+ T cell responses after vaccination has been reported.

Profiled with immunoSEQ multiplex PCR; TCRdb holds only in-frame clones, not every one. There are 300,000 to 400,000 clones in the sample; roughly 90% occur only once, and around 5.8% lies in the top ten. The table lists this clone with a count of one. Its antigen is as yet unknown. Trimming took 9 bases from V and 5 from J; bases not matched to a gene: 5. CDR3 length equals 13 residues. The germline V gene has CDR1 SGDLS and CDR2 YYNGEE. Source: peripheral blood, taken in a trial of Ad26.COV2.S vaccine versus placebo. V usage is TRBV9 and J usage is TRBJ2-2; 9 positions agree with TRBD1. This clonotype was obtained from a person between 18 and 65 years old who received the Ad26.COV2.S COVID-19 vaccine or a placebo. Here the CDR3 DNA reads TGTGCCACCCAGACAGGGGGTACCGGGGAGCTGTTTTTT. Protein product: CATQTGGTGELFF.